A selection of T cell receptor beta chains follows, all from one sample in a study of OX40 agonist ivuxolimab in advanced cancers. Method: immunoSEQ multiplex PCR; TCRdb's copy keeps in-frame clones and lacks some. The sample contains some 46,000 clones, 80% of which appear only once. Sequencing was performed on CD4+ or CD8+ T cells sorted from blood, taken in a trial of the OX40 agonist ivuxolimab. The receptors come from an adult with an advanced solid tumor such as melanoma, head and neck, liver or kidney cancer. Each CDR3 is given with its conserved first and last residue. Fields, in order: clone size, V gene, J gene, D gene, CDR3 DNA, CDR3 protein. A D gene is named only where the DNA matches it firmly. The listing skips clone size in some rows; elsewhere it reads once, few, many or a size class.

-	TRBV29-1	TRBJ2-2	TRBD2	TGCAGCGTTGGCGGCCCGGCAGGGAGGGGCACCGGGGAGCTGTTTTTT	CSVGGPAGRGTGELFF
-	TRBV5-4	TRBJ2-3	TRBD1	TGTGCCAGCAGTTCGGGACAGATCACAGATACGCAGTATTTT	CASSSGQITDTQYF
-	TRBV27	TRBJ1-1	-	TGTGCCAGCAGATCACGGGGCATGAACACTGAAGCTTTCTTT	CASRSRGMNTEAFF
-	TRBV5-1	TRBJ2-1	TRBD2	TGCGCCAGCAGCTGGAGACTAGCGGGAGAGTACAATGAGCAGTTCTTC	CASSWRLAGEYNEQFF
-	TRBV6-5	TRBJ2-1	-	TGTGCCAGCAGTTACCGGCCCTGGGGGTACAATGAGCAGTTCTTC	CASSYRPWGYNEQFF
once	TRBV7-2	TRBJ2-7	-	TGTGCCAGCAGAAAGACGACCACCTACGAGCAGTACTTC	CASRKTTTYEQYF
-	TRBV11-3	TRBJ2-1	-	TGTGCCAGCAGCTCGGGACACTACACGGCCTACAATGAGCAGTTCTTC	CASSSGHYTAYNEQFF
-	TRBV7-2	TRBJ2-5	TRBD1	TGTGCCAGCAGCTTAGCGCAGGGGGCGGGTGGTAGGAAGACCCAGTACTTC	CASSLAQGAGGRKTQYF
few	TRBV5-6	TRBJ1-3	-	TGTGCCAGCAGCCGGGACTCTGGAAACACCATATATTTT	CASSRDSGNTIYF
-	TRBV19	TRBJ1-2	-	TGTGCCAGTATCCCGGCCGGTGGCAGCCCTAACTATGGCTACACCTTC	CASIPAGGSPNYGYTF
few	TRBV2	TRBJ2-1	TRBD2	TGTGCCAGCAGTCGAGCACCCGGCGGGGGGTACAATGAGCAGTTCTTC	CASSRAPGGGYNEQFF
-	TRBV16	TRBJ2-6	-	TGTGCCAGCAGCCCCCGGAGGGGGCAGAGCTACTCTGGGGCCAACGTCCTGACTTTC	CASSPRRGQSYSGANVLTF
few	TRBV5-1	TRBJ2-1	TRBD2	TGCGCCAGCAGCTTCGGCGGGGGCTCCTACAATGAGCAGTTCTTC	CASSFGGGSYNEQFF
-	TRBV7-9	TRBJ2-1	-	TGTGCCGCTAGCGAGCAGTTCTTC	CAASEQFF
-	TRBV7-8	TRBJ2-2	TRBD2	TGTGCCAGCAGCCCGAGCGGGAGGGCCCTCACGACCGGGGAGCTGTTTTTT	CASSPSGRALTTGELFF
-	TRBV11-2	TRBJ2-1	-	TGTGCCAGCAGCTTGAGCAGCTCCTACAATGAGCAGTTCTTC	CASSLSSSYNEQFF
-	TRBV28	TRBJ2-7	-	TGTGCCAGCAGTTTGCAGGGGCCCAGCTCCTACGAGCAGTACTTC	CASSLQGPSSYEQYF
once	TRBV19	TRBJ2-7	TRBD1	TGTGCCAGTAGTCCCACCGGGACAGGGGGTTGGGAGCAGTACTTC	CASSPTGTGGWEQYF
-	TRBV5-1	TRBJ1-2	TRBD1	TGCGCCAGCAGCTTGGCCAGTCCCGGTGTCGTTGACAGGGGGCTGGGCTATGGCTACACCTTC	CASSLASPGVVDRGLGYGYTF
-	TRBV19	TRBJ1-1	-	TGTGCCAGTAGTGGAAACAGGGAAACTGAAGCTTTCTTT	CASSGNRETEAFF
-	TRBV5-1	TRBJ2-7	TRBD2	TGCGCCAGCACGGGACTATTGAGCTCCTACGAGCAGTACTTC	CASTGLLSSYEQYF
-	TRBV28	TRBJ1-4	TRBD1	TGTGCCAGCAGACCGCAGGGGGCCGCTAATGAAAAACTGTTTTTT	CASRPQGAANEKLFF
medium-sized	TRBV7-2	TRBJ1-5	TRBD1	TGTGCCAGCAGCCCCGACAGGGGCGGTCAGCCCCAGCATTTT	CASSPDRGGQPQHF
-	TRBV5-1	TRBJ2-7	-	TGCGCCAGCAGCTTGTCAGTGGGCGACTACGAGCAGTACTTC	CASSLSVGDYEQYF
-	TRBV4-3	TRBJ1-5	TRBD1	TGCGCCAGCAGCCGAACTGCGGGGACAGGGGATCAGCCCCAGCATTTT	CASSRTAGTGDQPQHF
-	TRBV5-1	TRBJ2-1	-	TGCGCCAGCAGCCCGGTTGGGTGGGGTGAGCAGTTCTTC	CASSPVGWGEQFF
-	TRBV5-5	TRBJ2-1	-	TGTGCCAGCAGCTTGGAGTTAGGAGGGCCATACAATGAGCAGTTCTTC	CASSLELGGPYNEQFF